These 9 T cell receptor beta chains were all obtained from the same sample, sequenced in a study of shared clonotypes between healthy human individuals. The naive CD8 subset, CD45RO-negative cells positively selected for CCR7, excluded terminally differentiated effector memory CD45RA+ cells. Sequencing used immunoSEQ multiplex PCR; TCRdb keeps in-frame clones, though not all of them. The sample carries millions of clones, just under 95% recorded once. The sample consisted of naive CD8+ T cells sorted from blood. These TCRs come from a man aged 18 to 35 in good health.

The V call is TRBV19, the J call TRBJ2-7; 10 bases are a match to TRBD2. V dropped 5 bases and J dropped 3; count of bases not matched to a gene: 7. CDR3 size: 15 residues. CDR1 is LNHDA and CDR2 is SQIVND in the germline V gene (reference sequence). DNA for the CDR3: TGTGCCAGTAGTTTAGGACTAGCGGTAATCTACGAGCAGTACTTC. This sequence encodes CASSLGLAVIYEQYF.

The genes are TRBV2 and TRBJ1-5, with 8 nucleotides matching TRBD1. V trimming: 3 bases; J trimming: 4 bases; junction bases outside the gene matches: 8. Looked up from germline, CDR1 is SNHLY and CDR2 is FYNNEI. CDR3 length: 16 amino acids. CDR3 nucleotide sequence: TGTGCCAGCAGTGAGTTGACAGGGGAGGGAAATCAGCCCCAGCATTTT. It specifies CASSELTGEGNQPQHF.

The chain employs TRBV7-9 and TRBJ2-3; 10 bases line up with TRBD2. Germline CDR1 SEHNR, CDR2 FQNEAQ (reference sequence). The ends lost 5 bases at V and 2 bases at J; junction bases unmatched: 7. This CDR3 contains 16 residues. The CDR3 loop reads CASSPTLAGVTDTQYF. In DNA, the CDR3 is TGTGCCAGCAGCCCCACCCTAGCGGGGGTCACAGATACGCAGTATTTT. The variable domain in full, with the rest retrieved from reference TRBV7-9 and TRBJ2-3, is DTGVSQNPRHKITKRGQNVTFRCDPISEHNRLYWYRQTLGQGPEFLTYFQNEAQLEKSRLLSDRFSAERPKGSFSTLEIQRTEQGDSAMYLCASSPTLAGVTDTQYFGPGTRLTVL.

This chain links TRBV2 with TRBJ2-7, with a tentative D call TRBD2 (5 bases). CDR3 size: 14 residues. Trimming took 3 bases from V and 6 from J, leaving 15 bases between them. CDR1 is SNHLY, CDR2 FYNNEI, per germline. The CDR3 bases are TGTGCCAGCAGTGACTTCGGACTCTCTCCCGAGCAGTACTTC. As protein: CASSDFGLSPEQYF.

The chain has TRBV7-2 and TRBJ2-7; TRBD1 matches 10 bases. Germline CDR1 reads SGHTA; CDR2 reads FQGNSA. The CDR3 totals 14 residues. With V trimmed by 3 bases and J by 7 bases, 6 bases remained unmatched. CDR3 residues: CASSLGQGRFEQYF. The CDR3, as DNA: TGTGCCAGCAGCTTGGGACAGGGGCGTTTTGAGCAGTACTTC. The variable domain in full, completed from reference TRBV7-2 and TRBJ2-7, reads GAGVSQSPSNKVTEKGKDVELRCDPISGHTALYWYRQSLGQGLEFLIYFQGNSAPDKSGLPSDRFSAERTGGSVSTLTIQRTQQEDSAVYLCASSLGQGRFEQYFGPGTRLTVT.

This clone was seen once. The chain is built from TRBV5-6 and TRBJ2-3, with TRBD2 identical over 11 bases. Germline V gives CDR1 SGHDT, CDR2 YYEEEE. With V trimmed by 9 bases and J by 10 bases, 7 bases remained unmatched. The CDR3 covers 12 residues. CDR3 DNA sequence: TGTGCCACCGAGACTAGCGGGACTGCGCAGTATTTT. Translating it yields CATETSGTAQYF.

The chain has TRBV19 and TRBJ2-7; a weak D match, TRBD2 (5 bases). Germline V gene data show CDR1 as LNHDA and CDR2 as SQIVND (reference sequence). This CDR3 has 16 amino acids. V was shortened by 4 bases and J by 0 bases, with 16 bases between the two germline ends. The CDR3, as DNA: TGTGCCAGTAGTACCGCCGGACTGTGGGGCTCCTACGAGCAGTACTTC. It specifies CASSTAGLWGSYEQYF.

This chain uses TRBV11-2 with TRBJ1-1; tentatively, D is TRBD1 (6 bases). Germline CDR1 is SGHAT and CDR2 is FQNNGV. V lost 2 bases and J 2 bases, leaving 12 bases between the germline ends. CDR3 length: 15 amino acids. The chain's CDR3 is CASSLMGQINTEAFF. The CDR3 DNA follows: TGTGCCAGCAGCTTAATGGGACAAATTAACACTGAAGCTTTCTTT.

This clone was observed once. The chain combines TRBV4-1 with TRBJ2-3; 9 positions match TRBD2. Unmatched junction bases numbered 4, after V lost 1 base and J lost 2 bases. The CDR3 is 16 amino acids. CDR1 and CDR2 from the germline V gene are MGHRA and YSYEKL. In nucleotides, the CDR3 is TGCGCCAGCAGCCAAGTAGCGGGAGATCCCACAGATACGCAGTATTTT. This sequence encodes CASSQVAGDPTDTQYF.